The T cell receptor (beta chain) under discussion was sequenced for a study of T cells in localized non-small cell lung cancer. Clones were sequenced by immunoSEQ multiplex PCR, and TCRdb holds only the in-frame ones, with some missing. The sample lists over 8,500 clones, just over 90% occurring once. Regarding this clone: The antigen remains unidentified.

Study-level findings and limits: The highest T cell clonality was in uninvolved adjacent lung, above tumor.

Sequencing was performed on peripheral blood, taken before any cancer treatment. The receptor was isolated from a woman aged 40-69 years with stage I squamous cell lung carcinoma.

CDR3 loop: CASSAGTSGYYEQYF. CDR3 coding DNA: TGCGCCAGCAGCGCCGGGACTAGCGGGTACTACGAGCAGTACTTC. The chain is built from TRBV5-1 and TRBJ2-7, with 12 nucleotides matching TRBD2. The ends lost 4 bases at V and 3 bases at J; junction bases unmatched: 5. The length of the CDR3 is 15 residues. Germline CDR1 and CDR2: SGHRS and YFSETQ. Complete variable domain (other parts from reference TRBV5-1 and TRBJ2-7): KAGVTQTPRYLIKTRGQQVTLSCSPISGHRSVSWYQQTPGQGLQFLFEYFSETQRNKGNFPGRFSGRQFSNSRSEMNVSTLELGDSALYLCASSAGTSGYYEQYFGPGTRLTVT.